Detailed here is one T cell receptor beta chain. This sample was taken from a study of Ad26.COV2.S vaccination and SARS-CoV-2 variants. The method was immunoSEQ multiplex PCR; TCRdb's version includes in-frame clones alone and lacks a portion of them. This repertoire shows 300,000 to 400,000 clones, around four fifths found once; its top ten account for approximately 2.2%. The CDR3 is 16 residues long. The germline CDR1 and CDR2 sequences are SGHRS and YFSETQ. Trimming removed 4 bases from V and 4 bases from J; junction bases left unmatched: 10. Documented treatment: about 20 received Ad26.COV2.S at low or high dose, single or two shots; about 5 received placebo; per-sample allocation not given. On day 63 after the first injection, vaccine and placebo recipients gave samples.

This receptor was identified in a person between 18 and 65 years old who received the Ad26.COV2.S COVID-19 vaccine or a placebo. The chain employs TRBV5-1 and TRBJ2-5; 10 bases fit TRBD2. This specimen consisted of peripheral blood, obtained in a trial of Ad26.COV2.S vaccine versus placebo. Here the CDR3 DNA reads TGCGCCAGCAGCCCAGCGGGGGGGACTGGGGTAGAGACCCAGTACTTC. Amino acids: CASSPAGGTGVETQYF. Full variable domain (rest looked up from reference TRBV5-1 and TRBJ2-5): KAGVTQTPRYLIKTRGQQVTLSCSPISGHRSVSWYQQTPGQGLQFLFEYFSETQRNKGNFPGRFSGRQFSNSRSEMNVSTLELGDSALYLCASSPAGGTGVETQYFGPGTRLLVL.